Listed here are 4 T cell receptor beta chains from one sample, sequenced in a study of blood T cell repertoires in COVID-19. Clones were sequenced by immunoSEQ multiplex PCR, and TCRdb holds only the in-frame ones, with some missing. Of 55,000 to 80,000 clones listed, roughly 83% were seen once; the top ten hold 15% to 20%. Sequenced input: peripheral blood. Receptors were obtained from a woman of 80 years or more with acute or convalescent COVID-19.

This chain joins TRBV2 and TRBJ2-1; 7 bases align to TRBD1. Trimming at V came to 5 bases and at J to 1 base, leaving 5 bases not matched to a gene. Germline V gene data show CDR1 as SNHLY and CDR2 as FYNNEI. There are 15 residues in the CDR3. The CDR3 sequence: CASSITGESYNEQFF. The DNA of the CDR3 is TGTGCCAGCAGTATAACAGGGGAATCCTACAATGAGCAGTTCTTC.

This sequence joins TRBV6-5 and TRBJ1-1; 9 positions agree with TRBD1. With 0 bases clipped from V and 5 bases from J, the junction kept 7 bases outside the gene matches. The germline V gene has CDR1 MNHEY and CDR2 SVGAGI. The CDR3 extends over 16 amino acids. The CDR3 DNA reads TGTGCCAGCAGTTACTCGCTCGGGACAGGGAATACTGAAGCTTTCTTT. Its translation: CASSYSLGTGNTEAFF.

J is TRBJ1-2 and V is TRBV12-3 or TRBV12-4; the D gene is possibly TRBD1 (5 bases). The CDR3 has 11 residues. V dropped 6 bases and J dropped 8 bases, with 10 bases sitting between them. CDR3 DNA sequence: TGTGCCAGCAGCCCGGGGGGGGGCTACACCTTC. It is translated as CASSPGGGYTF.

This sequence joins TRBV5-1 and TRBJ1-2; D might be TRBD1 (6 bases). The CDR3 spans 15 residues. Deletions cut 4 bases from V and 6 bases from J, with 19 bases between. From germline, CDR1 is SGHRS and CDR2 YFSETQ. CDR3 coding DNA: TGCGCCAGCAGCGGATCAGTCTGGGGGCTCGATGGCTACACCTTC. Its translation: CASSGSVWGLDGYTF.